Listed here are 3 T cell receptor beta chains from one sample, sequenced in a study of blood T cell repertoires in COVID-19. Produced via immunoSEQ multiplex PCR; TCRdb's table is partial and in-frame only. The data hold some 220,000 clones, with over 75% observed a single time. What was sequenced was peripheral blood. The receptor set was obtained from a woman aged 70-85 years with COVID-19, enrolled during active disease.

This chain links TRBV6-5 with TRBJ2-6; no definite D call. The CDR3 consists of 14 residues. The V gene's germline CDR1 is MNHEY and CDR2 SVGAGI. V lost 4 bases to trimming and J lost 0 bases, with 4 bases between them. For the CDR3, the DNA is TGTGCCAGCAGTTTTAGCTCTGGGGCCAACGTCCTGACTTTC. Translation gives CASSFSSGANVLTF.

The chain carries TRBV7-2 and TRBJ2-7, with 10 nucleotides matching TRBD2. Germline V gene data show CDR1 as SGHTA and CDR2 as FQGNSA. CDR3 size: 14 residues. Trimming took 5 bases from V and 9 from J; bases not matched to a gene: 10. CDR3 loop: CASSQAGGKRVQYF. The CDR3, as DNA: TGTGCCAGCAGCCAAGCGGGAGGGAAACGTGTGCAGTACTTC.

The gene calls are TRBV6-5 and TRBJ2-1; TRBD2 matches 9 bases. The CDR3 consists of 15 residues. V was clipped by 8 bases and J by 2 bases; unmatched bases: 7. Per the germline V gene, CDR1 is MNHEY and CDR2 is SVGAGI. The CDR3 region is CASVGGGRAYNEQFF. In DNA form, the CDR3 reads TGTGCCAGCGTCGGGGGCGGGAGGGCCTACAATGAGCAGTTCTTC.